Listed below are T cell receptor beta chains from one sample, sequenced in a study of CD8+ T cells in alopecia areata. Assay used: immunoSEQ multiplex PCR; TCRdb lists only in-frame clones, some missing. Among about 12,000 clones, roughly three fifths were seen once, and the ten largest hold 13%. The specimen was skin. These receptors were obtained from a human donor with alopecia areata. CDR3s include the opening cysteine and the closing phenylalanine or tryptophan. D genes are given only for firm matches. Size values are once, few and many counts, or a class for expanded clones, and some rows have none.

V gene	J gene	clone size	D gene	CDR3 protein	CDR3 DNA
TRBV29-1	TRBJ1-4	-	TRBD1	CSVEGTGDHEKLFF	TGCAGCGTTGAAGGGACAGGGGATCATGAAAAACTGTTTTTT
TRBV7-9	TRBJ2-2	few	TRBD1	CASSSGTANTGELFF	TGTGCCAGCAGCTCGGGGACAGCGAACACCGGGGAGCTGTTTTTT
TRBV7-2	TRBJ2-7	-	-	CASSQSGPPYEQYF	TGTGCCAGCAGCCAAAGCGGGCCTCCCTACGAGCAGTACTTC
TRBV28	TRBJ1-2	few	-	CASSLYSEWIYGYTF	TGTGCCAGCAGTTTATACAGTGAGTGGATCTATGGCTACACCTTC
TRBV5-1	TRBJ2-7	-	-	CASKYQKRDSYEQYF	TGCGCCAGCAAGTATCAGAAGCGAGACTCCTACGAGCAGTACTTC
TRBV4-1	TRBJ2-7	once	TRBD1	CASSLLGQGPYEQYF	TGCGCCAGCAGCCTCCTAGGACAGGGGCCCTACGAGCAGTACTTC
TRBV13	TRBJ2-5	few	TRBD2	CASSLLSARGDGWTQYF	TGTGCCAGCAGCTTACTATCCGCGCGGGGGGACGGATGGACCCAGTACTTC
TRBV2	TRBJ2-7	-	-	CASSEDEQYF	TGTGCCAGCAGTGAGGACGAGCAGTACTTC
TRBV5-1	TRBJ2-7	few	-	CASSPQVGYEQYF	TGCGCCAGCAGCCCGCAGGTAGGCTACGAGCAGTACTTC
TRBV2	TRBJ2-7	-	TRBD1	CASSDIGTGAYEQYF	TGTGCCAGCAGTGACATAGGGACAGGGGCCTACGAGCAGTACTTC
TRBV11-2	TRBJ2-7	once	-	CASSLGRIFNEQYF	TGTGCCAGCAGCTTAGGACGGATTTTTAACGAGCAGTACTTC
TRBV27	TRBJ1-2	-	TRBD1	CAVVRYQGTGYGYTF	TGTGCCGTCGTCCGCTACCAGGGGACAGGCTATGGCTACACCTTC
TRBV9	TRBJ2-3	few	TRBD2	CASSAILAGETDTQYF	TGTGCCAGCAGCGCGATACTAGCGGGCGAGACAGATACGCAGTATTTT
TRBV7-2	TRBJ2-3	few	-	CASSLAGRTDTQYF	TGTGCCAGCAGCTTAGCCGGCAGAACAGATACGCAGTATTTT
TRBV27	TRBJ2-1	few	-	CASSLSPDSPGVNEQFF	TGTGCCAGCAGTTTATCCCCCGACAGCCCGGGGGTCAATGAGCAGTTCTTC